A single TCR beta chain is shown here with its context. No cognate antigen has been identified for it. No much larger clone is present one base from it, and per-base qualities are unavailable. The source of the sample is a study of T cell responses to AZD1222 COVID-19 vaccine (dated by TCRdb to the early 2020s). Turning to the overall study: AZD1222 recipients with second doses at about 4 weeks or about 12 weeks were pooled, because spike-specific TCR depth and breadth did not differ between schedules. Enrollment into the trials was organized by age into subgroups of 18-55, 56-69 and 70-plus years, and those subgroups contained about 160, 30 and 59 TCR-sequenced participants, respectively. TCR sequencing was performed for 233 trial participants, of whom about 200 were given two doses of AZD1222 and around 26 were given two doses of MenACWY control vaccine. The paper's findings and limits, for the study overall: The 56-69-year group was small, and its depth increase did not reach significance, likely because of low power. Reportedly, almost half of the unique spike-specific TCRs recognized epitopes lying outside the regions that are mutated in the B.1.351 and B.1.1.7 variants. A significant rise in spike-specific TCR breadth and depth was observed after two AZD1222 doses relative to day 0 and relative to MenACWY recipients. Only a handful of AZD1222 recipients were SARS-CoV-2 seropositive at baseline, limiting conclusions about previously exposed vaccinees. Most participants were white British and females outnumbered males, and the authors suggested that clonal diversity may have been underestimated. The whole spike protein was spanned by vaccine-associated CD4 TCRs, and dominant responses were seen in regions 160-218 and 743-854. Because no samples from the day 14 peak response were available, repertoires could be characterized only after the peak T cell response.

The CDR3 regions of human TCRbeta chains were analyzed by immunosequencing. The paper's data handling went like this. Repertoire TCRs were matched against a reference library of SARS-CoV-2-specific TCRs generated with the MIRA antigen-specificity platform. Breadth meant the fraction of unique TCRs that were SARS-CoV-2-associated, whereas depth meant the fraction of total T cells that were SARS-CoV-2-associated. Using the MIRA data, each spike-specific TCR was assigned both to the spike region to which the TCR was reactive and to a CD4 or CD8 class. Log10-transformed breadth and depth values were compared by one-way ANOVA with Sidak's multiple comparisons tests. Entries here come from immuneACCESS through TCRdb and include only in-frame sequences with V and J called. Some clones fail to appear in such tables; in the studies checked, an unresolved V gene covers under half of the shortfall, and the cause of the remainder is unknown. The V and J calls and clone size come from that table; D and trimming were worked out from the DNA. Recorded for this sample are fewer than 200,000 clones; just under 95% of them occurred a single time. Roughly 1.6% of the sample is held by the ten biggest clonotypes.

Reading the germline V gene gives CDR1 KGHSH and CDR2 LQKENI. Trimming at the junction amounts to 3 bases on V and 0 bases on J, and the germline ends lie 8 bases apart. The cysteine opens and the phenylalanine closes a CDR3 of 14 amino acids. The sequence is cut down to CDR3 DNA, 42 bases in frame from base 1. Interpreted using the paper, the time point label stands for: baseline before first vaccination. Samples from vaccinated people were obtained from the UK trials COV001 and COV002, which included a single-blind randomized controlled phase 2/3 trial of AZD1222 (ChAdOx1 nCoV-19) in healthy adults. For TCRbeta chain sequencing, PBMC samples from trial participants were taken at day 0 and at day 28 after the second dose.

The chain uses TRBV18 and TRBJ1-1; there is no confident call for the D gene. The specimen was peripheral blood, collected on day 0 of AZD1222 vaccination. This sequence originates from an adult in good health. Here the CDR3 is given as CASSPAALNTEAFF. The DNA is TGTGCCAGCTCACCGGCAGCATTGAACACTGAAGCTTTCTTT.